What follows is one T cell receptor beta chain and its context. An input of roughly 0.45 to 1 ug of RNA was subjected to reverse transcription using random hexamers. TCRdb used MiXCR to reprocess the immunoSEQ multiplex PCR reads, holding one entry per CDR3 protein. The top ten clones hold 0.14% of a sample with under 200,000 distinct CDR3 sequences, around 94% of them seen once. These data come from a study of CD8 T cells in Susac syndrome. In contrast to the negatively isolated CD8+ and CD4+ T cells, TEMRA cells were FACS-enriched. V lost 3 bases, J lost 4 bases, and 16 bases lay in between. This CDR3 has 15 residues. CDR1 and CDR2 (germline): LGHNA, YSLEER.

The sequencing sample was made of CD4+ T cells from PBMCs. The clonotype comes from a human donor in good health. V is TRBV4-3 and J is TRBJ2-7; either TRBD1 or TRBD2 may fit D (5 bases each). The CDR3 loop is CASSQSLWGRYEQYF. CDR3 nucleotide sequence: TGCGCCAGCAGCCAGTCGTTATGGGGGAGATACGAGCAGTACTTC.